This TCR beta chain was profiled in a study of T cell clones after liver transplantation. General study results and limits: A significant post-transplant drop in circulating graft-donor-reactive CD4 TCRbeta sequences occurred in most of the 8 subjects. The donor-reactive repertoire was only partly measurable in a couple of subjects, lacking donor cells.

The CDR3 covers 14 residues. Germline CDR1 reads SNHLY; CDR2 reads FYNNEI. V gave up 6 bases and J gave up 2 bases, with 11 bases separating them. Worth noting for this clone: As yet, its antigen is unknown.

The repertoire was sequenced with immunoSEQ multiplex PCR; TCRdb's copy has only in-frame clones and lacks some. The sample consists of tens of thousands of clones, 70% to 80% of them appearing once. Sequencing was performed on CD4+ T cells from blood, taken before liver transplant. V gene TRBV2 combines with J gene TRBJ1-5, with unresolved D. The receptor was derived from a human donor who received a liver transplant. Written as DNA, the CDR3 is TGTGCCAGCAGAGAACGTGGAGGCAATCAGCCCCAGCATTTT. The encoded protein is CASRERGGNQPQHF.